This T cell receptor beta chain stems from a study of T cells in Graves' hyperthyroidism and ophthalmopathy. Template material for amplifying TCR beta CDR3 regions consisted of RNA transcripts. Researchers ran a first-round RT-PCR on the TCR CDR3 using the HTBI primer set. TCRdb fed the multiplex PCR reads into MiXCR, producing one record per CDR3 protein. This sample has around 600,000 distinct CDR3 sequences, with just under 45% found just once. The sample holds many counts of this clonotype. The CDR3 contains 15 residues. Germline lookup yields CDR1 DFQATT and CDR2 SNEGSKA (reference sequence). Trimming stripped 0 bases from V and 0 bases from J, with 12 bases between. In making diagnoses, clinical symptoms, serum thyroxine and TRAb, thyroid ultrasound and orbital computed tomography were all used.

This TCR derives from an adult man with Graves' disease, either hyperthyroidism or ophthalmopathy (not recorded which). The chain recombines TRBV20-1 with TRBJ2-7; perhaps TRBD1 as D (5 bases). The sequenced sample was peripheral blood or thyroid tissue (not recorded which). CDR3 coding DNA: TGCAGTGCTAGAGATCCGAGACAGAACTCCTACGAGCAGTACTTC. Its translation: CSARDPRQNSYEQYF.